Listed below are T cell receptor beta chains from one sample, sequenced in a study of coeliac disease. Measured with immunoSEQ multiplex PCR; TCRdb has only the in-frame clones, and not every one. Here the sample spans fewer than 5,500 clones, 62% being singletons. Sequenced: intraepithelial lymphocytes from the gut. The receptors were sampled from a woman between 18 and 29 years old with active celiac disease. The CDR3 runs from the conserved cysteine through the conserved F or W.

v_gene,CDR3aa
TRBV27,CASSLSAGGLTDTQYF
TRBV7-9,CASSFSGYSNQPQHF
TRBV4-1,CASSQDRSGGSNEQFF
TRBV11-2,CASSAELDRWAEAFF
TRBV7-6,CASSSLVQGRGEKLFF
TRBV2,CASSEVSGGTSPYNEQFF
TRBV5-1,CASSWGLAGGPWFF
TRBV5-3,CARSLLAGRGFGETQYF
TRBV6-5,CASSHRGRGTEAFF
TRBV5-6,CASSVDRDVYGYTF
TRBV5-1,CASSPITRDSKNIQYF
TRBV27,CASSLRRGHSEQYF
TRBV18,CASSIDRGSGYTF
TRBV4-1,CASSLGGSQFYGYTF
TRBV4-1,CASSQEWGSPRETQYF
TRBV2,CASSLGTSGRARQYF
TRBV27,CASSPRLGANEQYF
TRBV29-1,CSVDGTDSGDRDNEQFF
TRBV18,CASSPRDRLSYEQYF
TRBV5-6,CASSQIGGVLYNEQFF
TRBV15,CATSRDPPYGGPGREQFF
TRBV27,CASRVGGNNQPQHF
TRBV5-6,CASSLAGTGGFSTDTQYF
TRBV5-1,CASSLRGWDRGNEQFF
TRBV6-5,CASSHWGVTEAFF
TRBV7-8,CASSLLRQVNTQYF
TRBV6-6,CASTPGGSGNTIYF
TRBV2,CASKTGTGVYEQYF
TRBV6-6,CATWTLDYNEQFF
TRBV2,CATPSSGNTIYF
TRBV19,CASSDPGIGETQYF
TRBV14,CASSGRVSGTDTQYF
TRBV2,CASSEGSFSYNEQFF
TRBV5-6,CASSFRDSWGGELFF
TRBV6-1,CAGGTDNGYTF
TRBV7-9,CASSRTGKGYSGNTIYF
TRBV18,CASSLGLAGEHNEQFF
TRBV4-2,CASSQDFYQAGENTEAFF
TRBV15,CATSRRRDSQSYNEQFF
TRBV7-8,CASSPTPDPQHF
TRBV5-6,CASSPGFRTQYF
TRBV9,CASSMDSSYEQYF
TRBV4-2,CASSQGLTTTYGYTF
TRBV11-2,CASSLSGGTHEQFF
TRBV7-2,CASSWDRLAGGPSTDTQYF